Listed here is a single TCR beta chain. Its antigen is not identified. The data were taken from a study of cytomegalovirus exposure and HLA in healthy donors. Germline values: CDR1 WSHSY, CDR2 SAAADI. The length of the CDR3 is 14 residues. Trimming at V came to 8 bases and at J to 3 bases, leaving 10 bases not matched to a gene. The PCR ran on 60 Vbeta and 13 Jbeta primers. TCRdb's table, derived via immunoSEQ multiplex PCR, lists solely in-frame clones and lacks some. In the table there are about 170,000 clones, around 80% of which are singletons. Whole-study findings and limits: There were a few CMV-associated chains whose specificity for CMV antigens was confirmed in vitro. For most TCR beta V segments, an earlier analysis put the productive rate at about 87% or about 30% of the time. Associated with HLA alleles at 0.05 false discovery rate in a later analysis were fewer than 20,000 TCR beta sequences. According to a later analysis, most TCR beta chains associated with CMV appeared HLA-restricted.

This rearrangement joins TRBV10-2 to TRBJ2-7; TRBD2 aligns across 7 bases. The sample comprised PBMCs. This TCR was recovered from a woman in her forties or fifties in good health and CMV-seropositive. The CDR3 sequence: CASEREGQGYEQYF. As DNA, the CDR3 is TGCGCCAGCGAAAGGGAGGGGCAAGGCTACGAGCAGTACTTC.